This T cell receptor (beta chain) was captured by sequencing in a study of OX40 agonist ivuxolimab in advanced cancers. Libraries were prepared by immunoSEQ multiplex PCR; TCRdb keeps only in-frame clonotypes and omits some of them. Found here are tens of thousands of clones, roughly 80% of them singletons; the top ten hold 3.5% to 5.5%. This sample comprised CD4+ or CD8+ T cells sorted from blood, obtained in a trial of the OX40 agonist ivuxolimab. The receptor comes from an adult with an advanced solid tumor such as melanoma, head and neck, liver or kidney cancer.

The CDR3: CASSLTLLAGENGYTF. CDR3 in DNA: TGTGCCAGCAGCCTTACTCTGTTAGCCGGGGAAAATGGCTACACCTTC. The chain links TRBV7-2 to TRBJ1-2; no definite D call. Looked up from germline, CDR1 is SGHTA and CDR2 is FQGNSA. Trimming pared 5 bases from V and 6 bases from J, leaving 22 bases between. The CDR3 covers 16 residues.